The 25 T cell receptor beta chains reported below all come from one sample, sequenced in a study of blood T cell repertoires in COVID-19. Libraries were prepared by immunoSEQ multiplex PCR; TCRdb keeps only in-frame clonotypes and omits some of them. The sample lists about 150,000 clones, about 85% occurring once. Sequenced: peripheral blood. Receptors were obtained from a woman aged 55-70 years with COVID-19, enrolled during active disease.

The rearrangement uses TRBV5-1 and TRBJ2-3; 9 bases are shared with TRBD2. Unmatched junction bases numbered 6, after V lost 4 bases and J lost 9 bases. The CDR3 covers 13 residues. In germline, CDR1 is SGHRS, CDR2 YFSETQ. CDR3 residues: CASSRAGGGTQYF. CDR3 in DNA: TGCGCCAGCAGCCGAGCGGGAGGAGGAACGCAGTATTTT.

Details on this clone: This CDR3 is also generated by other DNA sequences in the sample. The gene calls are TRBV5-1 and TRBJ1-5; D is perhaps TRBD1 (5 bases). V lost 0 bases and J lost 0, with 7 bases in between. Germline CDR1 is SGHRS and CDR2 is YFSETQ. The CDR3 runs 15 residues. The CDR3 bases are TGCGCCAGCAGCTTGGCCGGGGGTAGCAATCAGCCCCAGCATTTT. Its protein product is CASSLAGGSNQPQHF.

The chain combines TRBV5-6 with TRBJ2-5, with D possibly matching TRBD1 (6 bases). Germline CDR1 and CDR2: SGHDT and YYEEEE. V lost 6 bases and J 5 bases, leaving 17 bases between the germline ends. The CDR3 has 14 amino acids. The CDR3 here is CASTLQGMRETQYF. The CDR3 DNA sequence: TGTGCCAGCACTCTACAGGGTATGAGGGAGACCCAGTACTTC.

The CDR3 DNA follows: TGTGCCAGCAGTTCCGGGACACCCCTTAACTATGGCTACACCTTC. The encoded protein is CASSSGTPLNYGYTF. This chain links TRBV7-9 with TRBJ1-2; D perhaps matches TRBD1 (6 bases). The CDR3 is 15 amino acids. Germline V lookup: CDR1 SEHNR, CDR2 FQNEAQ (reference sequence). V was trimmed by 6 bases and J by 1 base, leaving 15 bases between them.

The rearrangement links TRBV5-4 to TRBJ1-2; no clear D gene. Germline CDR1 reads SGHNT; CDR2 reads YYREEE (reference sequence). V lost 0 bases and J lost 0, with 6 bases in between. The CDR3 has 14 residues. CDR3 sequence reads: CASSLDSTNYGYTF. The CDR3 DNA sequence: TGTGCCAGCAGCTTGGATAGCACTAACTATGGCTACACCTTC.

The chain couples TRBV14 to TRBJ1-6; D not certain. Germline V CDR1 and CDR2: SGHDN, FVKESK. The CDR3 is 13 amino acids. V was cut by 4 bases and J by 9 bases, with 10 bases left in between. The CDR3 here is CASSRALTSPLHF. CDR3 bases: TGTGCCAGCAGCCGGGCCCTCACTTCACCCCTCCACTTT.

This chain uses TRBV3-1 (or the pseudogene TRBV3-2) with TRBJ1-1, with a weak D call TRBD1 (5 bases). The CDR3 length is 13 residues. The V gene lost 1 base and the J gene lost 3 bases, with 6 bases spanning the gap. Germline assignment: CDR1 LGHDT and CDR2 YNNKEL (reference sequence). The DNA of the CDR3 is TGTGCCAGCAGCCAAGGCAGGGACACTGAAGCTTTCTTT. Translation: CASSQGRDTEAFF.

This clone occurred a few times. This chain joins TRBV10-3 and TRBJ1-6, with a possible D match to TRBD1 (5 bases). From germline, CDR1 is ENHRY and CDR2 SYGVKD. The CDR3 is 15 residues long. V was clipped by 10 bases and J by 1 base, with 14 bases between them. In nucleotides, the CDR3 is TGTGCCAGCCATCGGGGGGATTCCTATAATTCACCCCTCCACTTT. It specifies CASHRGDSYNSPLHF.

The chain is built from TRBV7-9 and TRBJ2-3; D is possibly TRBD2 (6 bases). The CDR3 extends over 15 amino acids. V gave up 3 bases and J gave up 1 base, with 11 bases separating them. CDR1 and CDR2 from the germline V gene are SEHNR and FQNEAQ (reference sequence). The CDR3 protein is CASSLEGPGTDTQYF. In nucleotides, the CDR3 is TGTGCCAGCAGCTTGGAGGGGCCGGGCACAGATACGCAGTATTTT. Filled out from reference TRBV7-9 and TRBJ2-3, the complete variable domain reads DTGVSQNPRHKITKRGQNVTFRCDPISEHNRLYWYRQTLGQGPEFLTYFQNEAQLEKSRLLSDRFSAERPKGSFSTLEIQRTEQGDSAMYLCASSLEGPGTDTQYFGPGTRLTVL.

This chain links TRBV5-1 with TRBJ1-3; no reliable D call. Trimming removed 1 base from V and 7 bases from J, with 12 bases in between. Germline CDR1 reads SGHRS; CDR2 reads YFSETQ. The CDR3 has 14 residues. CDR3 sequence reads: CASSLNSGINTIYF. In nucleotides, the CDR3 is TGCGCCAGCAGCTTGAATTCGGGAATCAACACCATATATTTT.

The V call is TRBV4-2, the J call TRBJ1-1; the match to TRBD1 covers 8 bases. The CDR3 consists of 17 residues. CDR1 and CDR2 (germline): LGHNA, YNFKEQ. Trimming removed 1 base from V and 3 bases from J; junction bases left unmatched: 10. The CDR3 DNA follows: TGTGCCAGCAGCCAAGGACCAGGGGGCATAAGAGACACTGAAGCTTTCTTT. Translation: CASSQGPGGIRDTEAFF.

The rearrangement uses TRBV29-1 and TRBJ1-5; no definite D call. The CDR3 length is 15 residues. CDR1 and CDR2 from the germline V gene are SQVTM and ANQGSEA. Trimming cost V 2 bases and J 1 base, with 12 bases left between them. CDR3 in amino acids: CSVESRGRSNQPQHF. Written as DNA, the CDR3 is TGCAGCGTTGAAAGCCGGGGAAGGAGCAATCAGCCCCAGCATTTT.

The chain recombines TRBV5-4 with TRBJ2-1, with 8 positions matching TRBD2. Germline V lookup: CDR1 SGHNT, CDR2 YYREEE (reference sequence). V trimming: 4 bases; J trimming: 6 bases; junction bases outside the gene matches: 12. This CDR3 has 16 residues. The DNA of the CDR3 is TGTGCCAGCAGCCTAGCGGAAGTAGCGGGGCCCAATGAGCAGTTCTTC. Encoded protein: CASSLAEVAGPNEQFF.

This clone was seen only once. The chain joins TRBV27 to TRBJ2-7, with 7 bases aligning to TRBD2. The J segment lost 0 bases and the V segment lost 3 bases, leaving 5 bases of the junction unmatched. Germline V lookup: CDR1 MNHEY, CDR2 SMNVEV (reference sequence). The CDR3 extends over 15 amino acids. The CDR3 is CASSFEPSGSYEQYF. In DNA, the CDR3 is TGTGCCAGCAGTTTCGAGCCTAGCGGCTCCTACGAGCAGTACTTC.

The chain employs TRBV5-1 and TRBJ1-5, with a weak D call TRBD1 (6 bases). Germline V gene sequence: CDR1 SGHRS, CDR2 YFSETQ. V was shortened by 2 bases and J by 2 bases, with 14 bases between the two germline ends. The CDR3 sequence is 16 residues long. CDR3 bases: TGCGCCAGCAGCTTTCCCCATTACAGGGGCAATCAGCCCCAGCATTTT. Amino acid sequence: CASSFPHYRGNQPQHF.

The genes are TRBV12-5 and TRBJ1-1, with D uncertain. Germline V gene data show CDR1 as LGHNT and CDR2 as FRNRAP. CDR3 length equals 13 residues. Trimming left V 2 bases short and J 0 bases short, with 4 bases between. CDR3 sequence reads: CASGLYLNTEAFF. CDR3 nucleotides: TGTGCTAGTGGTTTGTATCTGAACACTGAAGCTTTCTTT.

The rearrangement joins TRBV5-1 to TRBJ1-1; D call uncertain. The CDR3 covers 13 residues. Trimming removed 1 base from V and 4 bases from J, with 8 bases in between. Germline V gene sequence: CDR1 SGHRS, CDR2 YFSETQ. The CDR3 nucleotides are TGCGCCAGCAGCTTGTGGCGGGGCACTGAAGCTTTCTTT. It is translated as CASSLWRGTEAFF.

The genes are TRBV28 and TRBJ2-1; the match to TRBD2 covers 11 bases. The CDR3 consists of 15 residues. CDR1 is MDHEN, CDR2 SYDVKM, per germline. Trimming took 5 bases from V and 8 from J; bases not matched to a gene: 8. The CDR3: CASSRQVAGGYEQFF. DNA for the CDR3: TGTGCCAGCAGTCGCCAGGTAGCGGGAGGGTATGAGCAGTTCTTC.

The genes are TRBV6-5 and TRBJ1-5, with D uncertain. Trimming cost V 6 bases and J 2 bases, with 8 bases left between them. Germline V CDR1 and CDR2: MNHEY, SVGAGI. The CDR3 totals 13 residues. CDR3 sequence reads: CASRGVGNQPQHF. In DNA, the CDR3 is TGTGCCAGCAGAGGAGTCGGCAATCAGCCCCAGCATTTT.

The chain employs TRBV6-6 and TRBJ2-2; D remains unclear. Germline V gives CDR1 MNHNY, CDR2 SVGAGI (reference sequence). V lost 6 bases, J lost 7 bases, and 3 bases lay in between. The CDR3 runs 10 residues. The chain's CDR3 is CASSHGELFF. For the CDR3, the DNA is TGTGCCAGCAGCCACGGGGAGCTGTTTTTT.

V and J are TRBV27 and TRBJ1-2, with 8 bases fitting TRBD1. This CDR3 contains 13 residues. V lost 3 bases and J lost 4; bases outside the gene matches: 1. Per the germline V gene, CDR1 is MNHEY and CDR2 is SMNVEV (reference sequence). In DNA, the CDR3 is TGTGCCAGCAGTTTGACAGGGGTCTATGGCTACACCTTC. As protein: CASSLTGVYGYTF.

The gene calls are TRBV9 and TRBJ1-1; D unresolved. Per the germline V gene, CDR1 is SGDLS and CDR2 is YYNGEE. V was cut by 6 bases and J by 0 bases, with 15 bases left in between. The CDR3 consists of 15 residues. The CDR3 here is CASTAGILMNTEAFF. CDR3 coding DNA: TGTGCCAGCACGGCGGGCATACTGATGAACACTGAAGCTTTCTTT.

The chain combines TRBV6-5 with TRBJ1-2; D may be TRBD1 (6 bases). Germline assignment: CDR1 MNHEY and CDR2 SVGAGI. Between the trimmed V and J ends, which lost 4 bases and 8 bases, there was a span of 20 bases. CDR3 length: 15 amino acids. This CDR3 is CASSSQPGQSGGYTF. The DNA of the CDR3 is TGTGCCAGCAGTTCGCAACCGGGACAAAGTGGCGGCTACACCTTC.

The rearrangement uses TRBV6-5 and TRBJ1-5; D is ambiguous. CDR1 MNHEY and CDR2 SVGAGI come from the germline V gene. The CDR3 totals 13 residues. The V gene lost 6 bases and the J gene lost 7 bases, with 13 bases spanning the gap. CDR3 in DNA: TGTGCCAGCAGGGGAGGAATTGGGCAGCCCCAGCATTTT. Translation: CASRGGIGQPQHF.

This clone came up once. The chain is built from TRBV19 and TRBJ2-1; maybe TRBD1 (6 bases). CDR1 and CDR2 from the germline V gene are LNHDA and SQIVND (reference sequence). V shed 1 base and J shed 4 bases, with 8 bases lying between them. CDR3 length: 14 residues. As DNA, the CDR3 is TGTGCCAGTAGTATAGGGACAGAATACAATGAGCAGTTCTTC. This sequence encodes CASSIGTEYNEQFF.